A selection of T cell receptor beta chains follows, all from one sample in a study of T cells in localized non-small cell lung cancer. Profiling relied on immunoSEQ multiplex PCR, and the TCRdb table lists in-frame clones only, not all of them. Of about 59,000 clones in the sample, 80% to 90% were seen once. The sequencing used peripheral blood, collected before any cancer treatment. Receptors were obtained from a man between 40 and 69 years old with stage I squamous cell lung carcinoma. Both conserved end residues are part of each CDR3. D genes are given only for firm matches. The size entry is marked missing in some rows and otherwise reads once, few, many or a size class.

V gene: TRBV2; D gene: -; clone size: -; J gene: TRBJ2-7; CDR3 DNA: TGTGCCAGCAGTGCTAATCCCCCCTACGAGCAGTACTTC; CDR3 protein: CASSANPPYEQYF
V gene: TRBV19; D gene: -; clone size: -; J gene: TRBJ1-1; CDR3 DNA: TGTGCCAGTAGTATCAGGGCCCTGAACACTGAAGCTTTCTTT; CDR3 protein: CASSIRALNTEAFF
V gene: TRBV28; D gene: -; clone size: -; J gene: TRBJ1-5; CDR3 DNA: TGTGCCAGCAGTTTTGCAGGGGGCAATCAGCCCCAGCATTTT; CDR3 protein: CASSFAGGNQPQHF
V gene: TRBV25-1; D gene: TRBD2; clone size: -; J gene: TRBJ2-7; CDR3 DNA: TGTGCCAGCAGTGAAGTGGGAGGGAGCTACGAGCAGTACTTC; CDR3 protein: CASSEVGGSYEQYF
V gene: TRBV28; D gene: -; clone size: -; J gene: TRBJ2-7; CDR3 DNA: TGTGCCAGCAGCCCGGTTGGGAGGGAGCAGTACTTC; CDR3 protein: CASSPVGREQYF
V gene: TRBV10-2; D gene: -; clone size: -; J gene: TRBJ2-7; CDR3 DNA: TGCGCCAGCAGTGAACTTCCCAACTACGAGCAGTACTTC; CDR3 protein: CASSELPNYEQYF
V gene: TRBV5-1; D gene: -; clone size: -; J gene: TRBJ1-5; CDR3 DNA: TGCGCCAGCAGCCAGGAGGGGGGCAATCAGCCCCAGCATTTT; CDR3 protein: CASSQEGGNQPQHF
V gene: TRBV28; D gene: -; clone size: -; J gene: TRBJ2-7; CDR3 DNA: TGTGCCAGCAGGGGAGGGGGACGATACGAGCAGTACTTC; CDR3 protein: CASRGGGRYEQYF
V gene: TRBV5-1; D gene: TRBD1; clone size: -; J gene: TRBJ1-1; CDR3 DNA: TGCGCCAGCACCCCCGGACAGGGAGGGACTGAAGCTTTCTTT; CDR3 protein: CASTPGQGGTEAFF
V gene: TRBV7-6; D gene: -; clone size: -; J gene: TRBJ2-7; CDR3 DNA: TGTGCCAGCAGCTTAACGGGTCGGTACGAGCAGTACTTC; CDR3 protein: CASSLTGRYEQYF
V gene: TRBV18; D gene: -; clone size: few; J gene: TRBJ1-1; CDR3 DNA: TGTGCCAGCTCACCACATTCCGACACTGAAGCTTTCTTT; CDR3 protein: CASSPHSDTEAFF
V gene: TRBV27; D gene: TRBD1; clone size: -; J gene: TRBJ1-2; CDR3 DNA: TGTGCCAGCAGTTTAGGGACAGGGGGTTCGATCTATGGCTACACCTTC; CDR3 protein: CASSLGTGGSIYGYTF
V gene: TRBV5-4; D gene: -; clone size: few; J gene: TRBJ2-6; CDR3 DNA: TGTGCCAGCAGCTCCCGAACAGCGGGTTACTCTGGGGCCAACGTCCTGACTTTC; CDR3 protein: CASSSRTAGYSGANVLTF
V gene: TRBV7-8; D gene: -; clone size: -; J gene: TRBJ2-7; CDR3 DNA: TGTGCCAGCAGCTCGGGACACGTCTACGAGCAGTACTTC; CDR3 protein: CASSSGHVYEQYF
V gene: TRBV25-1; D gene: TRBD2; clone size: -; J gene: TRBJ2-1; CDR3 DNA: TGTGCCAGCAGTGCCCCCGGGACTAGCGGGAGGGTTGAGCAGTTCTTC; CDR3 protein: CASSAPGTSGRVEQFF
V gene: TRBV9; D gene: TRBD2; clone size: -; J gene: TRBJ2-5; CDR3 DNA: TGTGCCAGCAGCGAGGGGACTAGCGCTCAGTACCAAGAGACCCAGTACTTC; CDR3 protein: CASSEGTSAQYQETQYF
V gene: TRBV5-4; D gene: TRBD1; clone size: -; J gene: TRBJ1-1; CDR3 DNA: TGTGCCAGCAGCTCCCCGGGACAGGGGGCGACGATCGAAGCTTTCTTT; CDR3 protein: CASSSPGQGATIEAFF
V gene: TRBV5-1; D gene: TRBD2; clone size: -; J gene: TRBJ2-2; CDR3 DNA: TGCGCCAGCAGCTTAGCCGCCGGGGCTAGCGGGATTAACACCGGGGAGCTGTTTTTT; CDR3 protein: CASSLAAGASGINTGELFF
V gene: TRBV4-1; D gene: -; clone size: -; J gene: TRBJ2-1; CDR3 DNA: TGCGCCAGCAGCCTGGGGGGGCAGGGGAGGAATGAGCAGTTCTTC; CDR3 protein: CASSLGGQGRNEQFF
V gene: TRBV28; D gene: -; clone size: -; J gene: TRBJ2-2; CDR3 DNA: TGTGCCAGCTGTGGTAATGCAGGGCGGGACGCGAACACCGGGGAGCTGTTTTTT; CDR3 protein: CASCGNAGRDANTGELFF
V gene: TRBV27; D gene: -; clone size: -; J gene: TRBJ1-1; CDR3 DNA: TGTGCCAGCAGTTTCGACAGATACACTGAAGCTTTCTTT; CDR3 protein: CASSFDRYTEAFF
V gene: TRBV7-9; D gene: TRBD2; clone size: -; J gene: TRBJ2-2; CDR3 DNA: TGTGCCAGCAGCCCCGGACTAGCGGCCGGGGAGCTGTTTTTT; CDR3 protein: CASSPGLAAGELFF
V gene: TRBV6-6; D gene: -; clone size: -; J gene: TRBJ1-2; CDR3 DNA: TGTGCCAGCAGTTACTCGGACCCAGGCTATGGCTACACCTTC; CDR3 protein: CASSYSDPGYGYTF
V gene: TRBV28; D gene: TRBD1; clone size: -; J gene: TRBJ2-5; CDR3 DNA: TGTGCCAGCAGTTCCCTCGACAGGGCACTCCAAGAGACCCAGTACTTC; CDR3 protein: CASSSLDRALQETQYF
V gene: TRBV10-3; D gene: -; clone size: -; J gene: TRBJ1-2; CDR3 DNA: TGTGCCATCAGTGAGTCGGGTGCAAAACGGGTTTCTGGCTACACCTTC; CDR3 protein: CAISESGAKRVSGYTF
V gene: TRBV29-1; D gene: -; clone size: -; J gene: TRBJ2-1; CDR3 DNA: TGCAGCGTTGGCCCTTGGGCGGGGACCCCCGATGAGCAGTTCTTC; CDR3 protein: CSVGPWAGTPDEQFF
V gene: TRBV28; D gene: -; clone size: -; J gene: TRBJ2-7; CDR3 DNA: TGTGCCAGCAGTCCACCTTACCCCGTAAAATACTCCTACGAGCAGTACTTC; CDR3 protein: CASSPPYPVKYSYEQYF